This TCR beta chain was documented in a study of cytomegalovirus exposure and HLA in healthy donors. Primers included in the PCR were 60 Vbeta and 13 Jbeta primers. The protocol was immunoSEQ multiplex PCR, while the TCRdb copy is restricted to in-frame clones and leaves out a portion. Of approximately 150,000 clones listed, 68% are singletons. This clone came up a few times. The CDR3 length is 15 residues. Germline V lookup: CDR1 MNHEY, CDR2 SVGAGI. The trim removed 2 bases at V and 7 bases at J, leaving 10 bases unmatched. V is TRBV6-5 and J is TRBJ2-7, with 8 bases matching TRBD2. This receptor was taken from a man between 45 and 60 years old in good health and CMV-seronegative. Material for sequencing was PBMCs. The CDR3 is CASSYDTGGLGEQYF. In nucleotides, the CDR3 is TGTGCCAGCAGTTACGATACGGGGGGGCTAGGGGAGCAGTACTTC.